Shown below are 19 T cell receptor beta chains from a single sample sequenced in a study of T cells in women clearing cervical HPV infection. Using immunoSEQ multiplex PCR, the repertoire was profiled, and TCRdb retains in-frame clones only, with some absent. This sample's table has about 20,000 clones. The sample consisted of blood buffy coat. The receptors were sampled from a woman between 18 and 70 years old with a cervical HPV16 infection that either progressed to CIN3+ or cleared (not recorded which).

Regarding this clone: Read sequence stops 3 residues before the CDR3 end, and the germline J gene provides the missing end. V and J are TRBV18 and TRBJ1-2, with D maybe TRBD1 (6 bases). CDR3 length equals 14 residues. The V and J ends lost 3 bases and 6 bases respectively, with 14 bases between them. Germline CDR1 is KGHSH and CDR2 is LQKENI. CDR3 bases read: TGTGCCAGCTCACCCACAGGGAACGGGAATGGC. Amino acids: CASSPTGNGNG. The CDR3 reads in full as CASSPTGNGNGYTF. Complete variable domain (other parts from reference TRBV18 and TRBJ1-2): NAGVMQNPRHLVRRRGQEARLRCSPMKGHSHVYWYRQLPEEGLKFMVYLQKENIIDESGMPKERFSAEFPKEGPSILRIQQVVRGDSAAYFCASSPTGNGNGYTFGSGTRLTVV.

With respect to this clone: The read finishes 3 residues shy of the CDR3 end, and the germline J gene is used to complete it. The gene calls are TRBV5-4 and TRBJ1-6, with a tentative D call TRBD1 (5 bases). The V gene lost 4 bases and the J gene lost 8 bases, with 13 bases spanning the gap. The CDR3 length is 14 residues. From germline, CDR1 is SGHNT and CDR2 YYREEE (reference sequence). CDR3 residues: CASSTNQGDSPLHF. CDR3 DNA, as far as it was read: TGTGCCAGCAGCACCAACCAGGGCGATTCACCC.

Points on this clone: Read coverage stops 3 residues before the CDR3 terminus; the germline J gene supplies the remainder. J is TRBJ2-1 and V is TRBV13, with 9 bases that match TRBD2. The length of the CDR3 is 15 residues. The trim removed 2 bases at V and 8 bases at J, leaving 7 bases unmatched. Germline-derived CDR1 and CDR2 are PRHDT and FYEKMQ (reference sequence). The CDR3 DNA, read in part, is TGTGCCAGCAGCTTAACTAGCGGGCCTCTTGATGAG. Protein sequence: CASSLTSGPLDE. The entire CDR3 protein reads CASSLTSGPLDEQFF. The full variable domain, completed using reference TRBV13 and TRBJ2-1, is AAGVIQSPRHLIKEKRETATLKCYPIPRHDTVYWYQQGPGQDPQFLISFYEKMQSDKGSIPDRFSAQQFSDYHSELNMSSLELGDSALYFCASSLTSGPLDEQFFGPGTRLTVL.

About this clone itself: Read sequence stops 3 residues before the CDR3 end, and the germline J gene provides the missing end. V gene TRBV5-4 combines with J gene TRBJ2-3, with 7 bases that match TRBD1. V trimming: 0 bases; J trimming: 1 base; junction bases outside the gene matches: 2. The germline V gene has CDR1 SGHNT and CDR2 YYREEE (reference sequence). The length of the CDR3 is 15 residues. The CDR3 is CASSLGQGGTDTQYF. Incomplete CDR3 DNA: TGTGCCAGCAGCTTGGGACAGGGCGGCACAGATACG. Combining the CDR3 with reference TRBV5-4 and TRBJ2-3 gives the whole variable domain ETGVTQSPTHLIKTRGQQVTLRCSSQSGHNTVSWYQQALGQGPQFIFQYYREEENGRGNFPPRFSGLQFPNYSSELNVNALELDDSALYLCASSLGQGGTDTQYFGPGTRLTVL.

The CDR3 here is CASSRYRDRTFNEKLFF. Incomplete CDR3 DNA: TGTGCCAGCAGCAGATACCGGGACAGGACTTTTAATGAAAAA. This sequence joins TRBV7-8 and TRBJ1-4; 8 nucleotides line up with TRBD1. The observed sequence ends 3 residues before the CDR3 terminus, with the missing tail filled in from the germline J gene. V trimming: 5 bases; J trimming: 4 bases; junction bases outside the gene matches: 12. The CDR3 has 17 amino acids. Germline V CDR1 and CDR2: SGHVS, FQNEAQ.

Of note for this clone: The missing CDR3 end, 3 residues past where the read stops, is filled in from the germline J gene. The genes are TRBV19 and TRBJ1-4; 7 bases agree with TRBD1. Germline CDR1 reads LNHDA; CDR2 reads SQIVND (reference sequence). V lost 4 bases and J lost 8; bases outside the gene matches: 10. The length of the CDR3 is 15 residues. The sequenced CDR3 bases are TGTGCCAGTAGTAATCCGAACAGGGGAGACGAAAAA. Protein sequence: CASSNPNRGDEK. Given in full, the CDR3 is CASSNPNRGDEKLFF.

With respect to this clone: The DNA ends 3 residues before the CDR3 does, and the rest of the CDR3 is filled in from the germline J gene. The chain carries TRBV4-1 and TRBJ2-7, with 12 positions matching TRBD2. Germline-derived CDR1 and CDR2 are MGHRA and YSYEKL. There are 14 residues in the CDR3. V dropped 4 bases and J dropped 6; count of bases not matched to a gene: 4. The CDR3 region is CASSLTSGSSEQYF. Partial CDR3 DNA: TGCGCCAGCAGCCTGACTAGCGGGAGCTCCGAG.

The sequenced CDR3 bases are TGCGCCAGCAGTGACCGGACAGGCACCTACGAG. It is translated as CASSDRTGTYE. The CDR3 as a whole reads CASSDRTGTYEQYF. The chain carries TRBV10-1 and TRBJ2-7; 7 positions agree with TRBD1. Read coverage stops 3 residues before the CDR3 terminus; the germline J gene supplies the remainder. Germline V CDR1 and CDR2: WNHNN, SYGVQD (reference sequence). V shed 3 bases, J shed 2 bases, and the junction held 4 bases outside the gene matches. The CDR3 is 14 residues long.

Concerning this clone: The sequenced fragment ends 3 residues before the CDR3 boundary, so the rest is inferred from the germline J gene. The genes are TRBV10-1 and TRBJ1-2; 9 bases agree with TRBD1. CDR1 is WNHNN and CDR2 is SYGVQD in the germline V gene (reference sequence). The CDR3 sequence is 14 residues long. The sequenced part of the CDR3 DNA is TGCGCCAGCACTAAGACAGGGGGGAAAGAGACC. Amino acids: CASTKTGGKET. The entire CDR3 protein reads CASTKTGGKETYTF.

Notes on this clone: From the germline J gene comes the end of the CDR3, since the read stops 3 residues before it. The chain combines TRBV20-1 with TRBJ1-6, with 8 bases lining up with TRBD1. CDR3 length equals 15 residues. The V and J ends lost 6 bases and 9 bases, in that order; junction bases with no gene match: 13. Germline CDR1 and CDR2: DFQATT and SNEGSKA (reference sequence). The CDR3 bases that were read are TGCAGTGCCACCCGGGCAGGGGGCGGCGGTTCACCC. Amino acid sequence: CSATRAGGGGSP. The whole CDR3 protein reads CSATRAGGGGSPLHF.

On this clone itself: The sequenced fragment ends 3 residues before the CDR3 boundary, so the rest is inferred from the germline J gene. This rearrangement joins TRBV11-2 to TRBJ1-2, with D possibly matching TRBD1 (5 bases). The germline gives CDR1 SGHAT, CDR2 FQNNGV. The CDR3 extends over 15 amino acids. The germline V and J ends were trimmed by 6 bases and 0 bases, with 14 bases remaining between them. The covered CDR3 bases are TGTGCCAGCAGATCCGGGACTGTAGCTAACTATGGC. Translation: CASRSGTVANYG. The whole CDR3 sequence is CASRSGTVANYGYTF.

The sequenced part of the CDR3 DNA is TGCGCCAGCAGCGAGGGATACAGGGGGTCGCTCACTGAA. This codes for CASSEGYRGSLTE. The whole CDR3 sequence reads CASSEGYRGSLTEAFF. J is TRBJ1-1 and V is TRBV5-1, with 8 bases aligning to TRBD1. The read ends 3 residues early relative to the CDR3; the germline J gene fills the gap. The germline CDR1 and CDR2 sequences are SGHRS and YFSETQ. The CDR3 runs 16 residues. With 4 bases clipped from V and 4 bases from J, the junction kept 12 bases outside the gene matches. The entire variable domain, with the rest obtained from reference TRBV5-1 and TRBJ1-1, is as follows: KAGVTQTPRYLIKTRGQQVTLSCSPISGHRSVSWYQQTPGQGLQFLFEYFSETQRNKGNFPGRFSGRQFSNSRSEMNVSTLELGDSALYLCASSEGYRGSLTEAFFGQGTRLTVV.

Turning to this clone: Read data end 3 residues before the CDR3 end; the end is taken from the germline J gene. The rearrangement joins TRBV30 to TRBJ1-1, with 10 positions matching TRBD1. This CDR3 contains 13 residues. V trimming: 7 bases; J trimming: 3 bases; junction bases outside the gene matches: 5. CDR1 is GTSNPN, CDR2 SVGIG, per germline (reference sequence). The sequenced CDR3 bases are TGTGCCTTGGGGGGGACAGGGGACACTGAA. It translates to CALGGTGDTE. The whole CDR3 sequence reads CALGGTGDTEAFF.

Remarks on this clone: The read gets to within 3 residues of the CDR3 end, and the germline J gene fills in the rest. The rearrangement links TRBV7-6 to TRBJ1-2; 7 positions match TRBD1. This CDR3 spans 13 amino acids. Germline CDR1 is SGHVS and CDR2 is FNYEAQ. Partial CDR3 DNA: TGTGCCAGCAGCCTAACCGCAGGGGGAGGC. It is translated as CASSLTAGGG. The complete CDR3 protein is CASSLTAGGGYTF. Based on the CDR3 plus reference TRBV7-6 and TRBJ1-2, the full variable domain is GAGVSQSPRYKVTKRGQDVALRCDPISGHVSLYWYRQALGQGPEFLTYFNYEAQQDKSGLPNDRFSAERPEGSISTLTIQRTEQRDSAMYRCASSLTAGGGYTFGSGTRLTVV.

As concerns this clone: Sequencing ends 3 residues short of the CDR3 end; the germline J gene provides the rest. The chain has TRBV20-1 and TRBJ2-2; 7 bases are shared with TRBD2. In germline, CDR1 is DFQATT, CDR2 SNEGSKA (reference sequence). The CDR3 length is 16 residues. V was clipped by 0 bases and J by 1 base; unmatched bases: 5. The sequenced CDR3 bases are TGCAGTGCTAGAGATTTTGGGAGGGGGAACACCGGGGAG. It translates to CSARDFGRGNTGE. The entire CDR3 is CSARDFGRGNTGELFF.

With regard to this clone: The read terminates 3 residues ahead of where the CDR3 ends, so the germline J gene completes it. This rearrangement joins TRBV18 to TRBJ2-1, with 8 positions matching TRBD2. V lost 2 bases to trimming and J lost 5 bases; unmatched junction nucleotides: 5. The CDR3 sequence is 15 residues long. The germline V gene has CDR1 KGHSH and CDR2 LQKENI. This CDR3 reads CASSPGVAGHNEQFF. CDR3 bases read: TGTGCCAGCTCACCAGGAGTAGCGGGGCACAATGAG.

For this clone: The CDR3 end falls 3 residues outside the read, so it is completed with the germline J gene. The chain joins TRBV6-2 or TRBV6-3 to TRBJ2-7; 7 positions agree with TRBD2. The CDR3 runs to 17 residues. The V segment lost 4 bases and the J segment 0 bases; nucleotides outside the gene matches: 12. The germline gives CDR1 MNHEY, CDR2 SVGEGT. This CDR3 reads CASSSPHKVAGSYEQYF. Incomplete CDR3 DNA: TGTGCCAGCAGTTCCCCTCATAAAGTAGCGGGCTCCTACGAG.

As for this clone: The missing CDR3 end, 3 residues past where the read stops, is filled in from the germline J gene. V gene TRBV20-1 combines with J gene TRBJ2-6; TRBD1 matches 7 bases. Germline loops: CDR1 DFQATT, CDR2 SNEGSKA (reference sequence). V gave up 1 base and J gave up 4 bases; unmatched junction bases: 13. CDR3 length: 18 residues. The CDR3: CSARAGNRGSWGANVLTF. CDR3 DNA (partial): TGCAGTGCTAGAGCGGGAAACAGGGGATCGTGGGGGGCCAACGTC.

To note about this clone: The read halts 3 residues ahead of the CDR3 end, with the missing end drawn from the germline J gene. The rearrangement joins TRBV2 to TRBJ1-1; D is perhaps TRBD1 (5 bases). CDR3 length: 14 residues. The germline V gene encodes CDR1 SNHLY and CDR2 FYNNEI. Incomplete CDR3 DNA: TGTGCCAGCAGTGAAGCGCTTCGTTGGGGGGGA. Encoded protein: CASSEALRWGG. The entire CDR3 sequence reads CASSEALRWGGAFF.